This T cell receptor (beta chain) was documented in a study of T cell repertoires in aging, cancer and after chemotherapy. Looking at the study overall: Six age groups, ranging from 30 or younger to 70 or older, included the donors. Points from the study as a whole: Rebound thymic output was suggested by rising median generation probability during chemotherapy in each cancer cohort.

The template was genomic DNA from peripheral blood, not RNA. This clonotype rates as medium-sized. No antigen is known for it. From germline, CDR1 is SGHDT and CDR2 YYEEEE. This CDR3 region has 16 residues. V shed 1 base, J shed 4 bases, and the junction held 2 bases outside the gene matches. Multiplex touch-down PCR with TRB-A/B primers amplified rearranged V-D-J TRB sequences. One entry per CDR3 protein results from TCRdb running MiXCR on the multiplex PCR reads. The sample lists approximately 5,600 distinct CDR3 sequences; roughly a quarter were seen once. This chain connects TRBV5-6 to TRBJ2-2; 12 nucleotides match TRBD1. This receptor was obtained from a human donor in good health. Input material: blood. This CDR3 reads CASSLWDRGLTGELFF. The DNA for the CDR3 is TGTGCCAGCAGCTTGTGGGACAGGGGGCTCACCGGGGAGCTGTTTTTT. The full variable domain, with the rest looked up from reference TRBV5-6 and TRBJ2-2, is DAGVTQSPTHLIKTRGQQVTLRCSPKSGHDTVSWYQQALGQGPQFIFQYYEEEERQRGNFPDRFSGHQFPNYSSELNVNALLLGDSALYLCASSLWDRGLTGELFFGEGSRLTVL.